These 15 T cell receptor beta chains came from one sample sequenced in a study of blood T cell repertoires in COVID-19. The assay was immunoSEQ multiplex PCR, and TCRdb's table has in-frame clones only and misses some. Of almost 250,000 clones listed, around nine tenths were seen once; the top ten hold under 2%. Sample: peripheral blood. The receptors come from a woman aged 55-70 years who had recovered from COVID-19.

This clone was recorded only once. The genes are TRBV7-6 and TRBJ2-5; 8 bases align to TRBD2. V dropped 4 bases and J dropped 6; count of bases not matched to a gene: 7. Looked up from germline, CDR1 is SGHVS and CDR2 is FNYEAQ. The CDR3 runs 14 residues. CDR3 nucleotide sequence: TGTGCCAGCAGCTATTCACGGGGGGGACAGACCCAGTACTTC. It encodes CASSYSRGGQTQYF.

The CDR3 region is CASSTMRGGSEKLFF. In nucleotides, the CDR3 is TGTGCCAGCAGCACGATGCGGGGAGGATCTGAAAAACTGTTTTTT. The chain recombines TRBV9 with TRBJ1-4, with unresolved D. Germline CDR1 SGDLS, CDR2 YYNGEE. Trimming shortened V by 4 bases and J by 7 bases, and 17 bases separated the two germline ends. CDR3 length: 15 amino acids.

The chain has TRBV4-3 and TRBJ2-7, with 8 bases that match TRBD1. Trimming at V came to 1 base and at J to 3 bases, leaving 2 bases not matched to a gene. In germline, CDR1 is LGHNA, CDR2 YSLEER. The CDR3 extends over 14 amino acids. The CDR3 region has the DNA TGCGCCAGCAGCCAAGTGACAGGGGACTACGAGCAGTACTTC. Translated, it gives CASSQVTGDYEQYF.

This clone was recorded once. This chain uses TRBV2 with TRBJ1-5, with D possibly TRBD1 on 5 matching bases. The CDR3 runs to 18 residues. V lost 4 bases and J 1 base, leaving 20 bases between the germline ends. Germline-derived CDR1 and CDR2 are SNHLY and FYNNEI. The DNA of the CDR3 is TGTGCCAGCAGTGTAGACCTGGCGGGGGAGGGAAGCAATCAGCCCCAGCATTTT. This translates into CASSVDLAGEGSNQPQHF.

V usage is TRBV2 and J usage is TRBJ2-3; D possibly corresponds to TRBD2 (5 bases). CDR3 length equals 14 residues. Germline loops: CDR1 SNHLY, CDR2 FYNNEI. V lost 5 bases and J lost 0, with 9 bases in between. The chain's CDR3 is CASSPRTSTDTQYF. The CDR3 DNA sequence: TGTGCCAGCAGTCCCCGGACTAGCACAGATACGCAGTATTTT.

The chain recombines TRBV6-1 with TRBJ2-5; D gene uncertain. The CDR3 runs to 12 residues. CDR1 is MNHNS, CDR2 SASEGT, per germline. V lost 2 bases and J lost 3, with 4 bases in between. CDR3 coding DNA: TGTGCCAGCAGTGAATTAGAAGAGACCCAGTACTTC. Protein sequence: CASSELEETQYF.

This rearrangement joins TRBV19 to TRBJ2-5, with TRBD1 matching over 10 bases. The germline V gene has CDR1 LNHDA and CDR2 SQIVND (reference sequence). The CDR3 sequence is 15 residues long. V lost 9 bases and J lost 2; bases outside the gene matches: 9. This chain's CDR3 is CARAGDRGQQETQYF. In DNA, the CDR3 is TGTGCCAGGGCAGGGGACAGGGGCCAGCAAGAGACCCAGTACTTC.

This clone came up many times. The chain employs TRBV5-6 and TRBJ2-5; D unresolved. V was pared by 2 bases and J by 0 bases, with 5 bases between. The CDR3 totals 13 residues. Germline loops: CDR1 SGHDT, CDR2 YYEEEE. The CDR3: CASSLAYQETQYF. The CDR3 DNA reads as TGTGCCAGCAGCTTAGCGTACCAAGAGACCCAGTACTTC.

This clone was detected once. The chain joins TRBV7-2 to TRBJ2-7, with a tentative D call TRBD2 (6 bases). The germline V gene encodes CDR1 SGHTA and CDR2 FQGNSA. The V end lost 3 bases, the J end lost 3 bases, and 12 bases lay between the germline ends. There are 14 residues in the CDR3. The CDR3 sequence: CASSLFSGNYEQYF. In DNA form, the CDR3 reads TGTGCCAGCAGCTTGTTTAGCGGTAACTACGAGCAGTACTTC.

V and J are TRBV6-2 or TRBV6-3 and TRBJ2-5; 10 nucleotides match TRBD2. V trimming: 2 bases; J trimming: 1 base; junction bases outside the gene matches: 4. Germline CDR1 and CDR2: MNHEY and SVGEGT. This CDR3 spans 16 amino acids. Here the CDR3 DNA reads TGTGCCAGCAGTTACGCTTTAGCGGGGGGCCAAGAGACCCAGTACTTC. Translating gives CASSYALAGGQETQYF.

This sequence joins TRBV7-9 and TRBJ1-1; no firm D call. The V end lost 3 bases, the J end lost 11 bases, and 16 bases lay between the germline ends. Germline CDR1 reads SEHNR; CDR2 reads FQNEAQ (reference sequence). CDR3 length: 13 amino acids. The CDR3 DNA reads as TGTGCCAGCAGCTTCCACCACAGCAAGTGGGCTTTCTTT. This sequence encodes CASSFHHSKWAFF.

The chain couples TRBV5-4 to TRBJ2-3; 8 bases match TRBD2. Per the germline V gene, CDR1 is SGHNT and CDR2 is YYREEE (reference sequence). V was pared by 5 bases and J by 5 bases, with 10 bases of the junction left unmatched. CDR3 length: 15 residues. CDR3 sequence reads: CASSGWRGAGDTQYF. The CDR3 coding sequence is TGTGCCAGCAGTGGTTGGCGGGGGGCGGGAGATACGCAGTATTTT.

The chain uses TRBV9 and TRBJ1-3; D remains ambiguous. This CDR3 has 15 amino acids. The ends were cut back, 4 bases at V and 1 base at J, with 12 bases in the middle. In germline, CDR1 is SGDLS, CDR2 YYNGEE. CDR3 sequence reads: CASSPSPGSGNTIYF. CDR3 coding DNA: TGTGCCAGCAGCCCAAGTCCGGGGTCTGGAAACACCATATATTTT. Full variable domain (rest looked up from reference TRBV9 and TRBJ1-3): DSGVTQTPKHLITATGQRVTLRCSPRSGDLSVYWYQQSLDQGLQFLIQYYNGEERAKGNILERFSAQQFPDLHSELNLSSLELGDSALYFCASSPSPGSGNTIYFGEGSWLTVV.

The chain uses TRBV5-1 and TRBJ2-3, with 9 bases aligning to TRBD1. The CDR3 has 14 residues. Per germline, CDR1 SGHRS and CDR2 YFSETQ. J gave up 4 bases and V 6 bases, and 6 bases lay outside the gene matches. CDR3 loop: CASTPGQGPDTQYF. The CDR3 DNA reads as TGCGCCAGCACGCCGGGACAGGGTCCAGATACGCAGTATTTT.

This clone was recorded only once. V is TRBV11-2 and J is TRBJ2-1; 10 bases line up with TRBD2. This CDR3 is built from 14 residues. The V gene's germline CDR1 is SGHAT and CDR2 FQNNGV. The junction had 8 bases not matched to a gene; V was cut back by 10 bases and J by 5 bases. This CDR3 reads CATKAGGLDNEQFF. The CDR3 nucleotides are TGTGCCACAAAAGCGGGGGGGCTTGACAATGAGCAGTTCTTC.